The sequence of this T cell receptor (beta chain) was determined in a study of T cell responses to AZD1222 COVID-19 vaccine. Data came from immunoSEQ multiplex PCR; TCRdb stores just in-frame clones and leaves some out. The table shows around 100,000 clones, with about 89% occurring only once. Germline V gene lookup returns CDR1 SGDLS and CDR2 YYNGEE. The CDR3 is 14 residues long. The V and J ends lost 4 bases and 5 bases, in that order; junction bases with no gene match: 6. This specimen was peripheral blood, taken on day 0 of MenACWY control vaccination. The chain uses TRBV9 and TRBJ1-1, with 9 bases that match TRBD1. This sequence was found in an adult in good health. The CDR3 sequence: CASSFNGQGTEAFF. The DNA of the CDR3 is TGTGCCAGCAGCTTTAATGGACAGGGGACTGAAGCTTTCTTT.